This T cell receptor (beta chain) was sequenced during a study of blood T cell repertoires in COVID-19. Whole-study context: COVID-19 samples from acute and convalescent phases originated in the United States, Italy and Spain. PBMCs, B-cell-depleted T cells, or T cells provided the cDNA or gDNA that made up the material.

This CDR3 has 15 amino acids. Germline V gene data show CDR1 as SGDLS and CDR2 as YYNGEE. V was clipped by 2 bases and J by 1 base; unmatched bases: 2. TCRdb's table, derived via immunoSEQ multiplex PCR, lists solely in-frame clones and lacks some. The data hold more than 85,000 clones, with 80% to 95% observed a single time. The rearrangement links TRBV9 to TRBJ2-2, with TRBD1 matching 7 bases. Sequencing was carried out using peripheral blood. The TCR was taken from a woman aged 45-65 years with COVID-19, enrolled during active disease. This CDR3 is CASSVRTGNTGELFF. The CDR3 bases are TGTGCCAGCAGCGTCCGGACAGGGAACACCGGGGAGCTGTTTTTT.